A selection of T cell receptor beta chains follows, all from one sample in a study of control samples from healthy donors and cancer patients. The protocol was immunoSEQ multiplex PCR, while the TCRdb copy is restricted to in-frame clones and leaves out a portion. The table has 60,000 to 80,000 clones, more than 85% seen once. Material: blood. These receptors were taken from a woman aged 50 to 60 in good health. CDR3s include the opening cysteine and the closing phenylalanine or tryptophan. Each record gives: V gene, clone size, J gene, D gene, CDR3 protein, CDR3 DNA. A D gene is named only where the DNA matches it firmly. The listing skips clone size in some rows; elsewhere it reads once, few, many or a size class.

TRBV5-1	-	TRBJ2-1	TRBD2	CASSLDFGGRALDEQFF	TGCGCCAGCAGCTTGGATTTCGGCGGGAGGGCCTTGGATGAGCAGTTCTTC
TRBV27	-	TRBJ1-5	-	CASSFSGDQPQHF	TGTGCCAGCAGTTTTTCGGGGGATCAGCCCCAGCATTTT
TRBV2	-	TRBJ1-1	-	CASSDGMATEAFF	TGTGCCAGCAGTGACGGGATGGCCACTGAAGCTTTCTTT
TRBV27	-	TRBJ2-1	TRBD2	CASSSGTSGSSYNEQFF	TGTGCCAGCAGTTCTGGGACTAGCGGAAGCTCCTACAATGAGCAGTTCTTC
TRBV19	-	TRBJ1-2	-	CASSPLDSYGYTF	TGTGCCAGTAGTCCCCTCGACAGCTATGGCTACACCTTC
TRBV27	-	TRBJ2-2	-	CASSPPTANTGELFF	TGTGCCAGCAGTCCGCCGACAGCGAACACCGGGGAGCTGTTTTTT
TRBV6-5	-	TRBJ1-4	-	CASSWDGSNEKLFF	TGTGCCAGCAGTTGGGACGGCTCTAATGAAAAACTGTTTTTT
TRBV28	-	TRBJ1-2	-	CASSPIQVTPNYGYTF	TGTGCCAGCAGTCCCATCCAAGTTACTCCCAACTATGGCTACACCTTC
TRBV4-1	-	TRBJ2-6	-	CASSQDGGPGANVLTF	TGCGCCAGCAGCCAAGACGGCGGCCCTGGGGCCAACGTCCTGACTTTC
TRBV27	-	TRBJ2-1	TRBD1	CASSPQGTLYNEQFF	TGTGCCAGCAGTCCACAGGGGACCCTTTACAATGAGCAGTTCTTC
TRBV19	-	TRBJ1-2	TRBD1	CASSAYRGSGYTF	TGTGCCAGTAGTGCCTACAGGGGAAGTGGCTACACCTTC
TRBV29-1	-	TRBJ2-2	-	CSVERWESYAGELFF	TGCAGCGTTGAAAGGTGGGAGTCCTATGCCGGGGAGCTGTTTTTT
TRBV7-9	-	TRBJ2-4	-	CASSLGQNIQYF	TGTGCCAGCAGCTTAGGTCAAAACATTCAGTACTTC
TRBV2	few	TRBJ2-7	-	CASRLRDNSYEQYF	TGTGCCAGCAGACTACGGGACAATTCCTACGAGCAGTACTTC
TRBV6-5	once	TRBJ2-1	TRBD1	CATGTGGAVYNEQFF	TGTGCCACCGGGACAGGGGGCGCCGTCTACAATGAGCAGTTCTTC
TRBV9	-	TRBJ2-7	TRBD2	CASSVTSDTSYEQYF	TGTGCCAGCAGCGTAACTAGCGATACTTCCTACGAGCAGTACTTC
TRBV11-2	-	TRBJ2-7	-	CASSLGAGFGSSEQYF	TGTGCCAGCAGCTTAGGTGCGGGATTTGGATCGAGCGAGCAGTACTTC
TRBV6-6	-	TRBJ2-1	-	CASSPTYNEQFF	TGTGCCAGCAGCCCGACTTACAATGAGCAGTTCTTC
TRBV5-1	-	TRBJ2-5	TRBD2	CASSLGTSGIQETQYF	TGCGCCAGCAGCTTGGGGACTAGCGGGATCCAAGAGACCCAGTACTTC
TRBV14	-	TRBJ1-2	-	CASSQLGPYDGYTF	TGTGCCAGCAGCCAATTGGGCCCTTATGATGGCTACACCTTC
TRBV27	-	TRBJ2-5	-	CASRINRVGETQYF	TGTGCCAGCAGGATTAACAGGGTTGGGGAGACCCAGTACTTC
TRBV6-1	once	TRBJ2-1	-	CASSEGGGYVYNEQFF	TGTGCCAGCAGTGAAGGTGGCGGCTACGTCTACAATGAGCAGTTCTTC
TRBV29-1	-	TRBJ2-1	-	CSVEVYHSRSYNEQFF	TGCAGCGTTGAAGTGTACCACTCGCGCTCCTACAATGAGCAGTTCTTC
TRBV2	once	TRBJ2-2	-	CASSEETVNTGELFF	TGTGCCAGCAGTGAGGAGACAGTAAACACCGGGGAGCTGTTTTTT
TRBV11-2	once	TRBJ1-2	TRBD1	CASSLSRTGRGGYTF	TGTGCCAGCAGCTTATCTAGGACAGGGCGGGGTGGCTACACCTTC
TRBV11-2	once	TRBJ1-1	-	CASSLVQEAFF	TGTGCCAGCAGCTTAGTACAGGAAGCTTTCTTT
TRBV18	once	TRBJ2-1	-	CASSPREGGNEQFF	TGTGCCAGCTCACCACGGGAAGGGGGCAATGAGCAGTTCTTC
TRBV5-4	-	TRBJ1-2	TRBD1	CASSLYTGEGYTF	TGTGCCAGCAGCTTGTACACAGGGGAGGGCTACACCTTC
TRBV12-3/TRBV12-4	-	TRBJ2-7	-	CASSSSYEQYF	TGTGCCAGCAGTTCCTCCTACGAGCAGTACTTC
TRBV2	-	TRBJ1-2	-	CASSEALDGYTF	TGTGCCAGCAGTGAAGCCTTGGATGGCTACACCTTC
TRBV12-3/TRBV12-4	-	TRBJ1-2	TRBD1	CASSSGQNYGYTF	TGTGCCAGCAGTTCGGGACAGAACTATGGCTACACCTTC
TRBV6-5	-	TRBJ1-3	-	CASSRDVSGNTIYF	TGTGCCAGCAGCCGTGACGTCTCTGGAAACACCATATATTTT
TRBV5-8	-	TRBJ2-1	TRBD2	CASSVYSGRSYNEQFF	TGTGCCAGCAGCGTTTATAGCGGGCGCTCCTACAATGAGCAGTTCTTC
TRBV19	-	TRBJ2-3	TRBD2	CASSPLRAGATDTQYF	TGTGCCAGTAGTCCTTTGCGAGCGGGAGCCACAGATACGCAGTATTTT
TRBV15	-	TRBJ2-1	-	CATSRGAPQSSYNEQFF	TGTGCCACCAGCAGAGGAGCTCCCCAAAGCTCCTACAATGAGCAGTTCTTC
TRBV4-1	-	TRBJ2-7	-	CASSPGGDTLRYEQYF	TGCGCCAGCAGCCCTGGCGGGGACACCCTACGCTACGAGCAGTACTTC
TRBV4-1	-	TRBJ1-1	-	CASSHDDANTEAFF	TGCGCCAGCAGCCATGATGATGCGAACACTGAAGCTTTCTTT
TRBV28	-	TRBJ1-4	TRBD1	CASTQGGADEKLFF	TGTGCCAGCACCCAGGGGGGGGCGGATGAAAAACTGTTTTTT
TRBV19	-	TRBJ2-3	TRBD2	CASSNGLAVGVSTDTQYF	TGTGCCAGTAGTAACGGTCTAGCGGTGGGGGTTAGCACAGATACGCAGTATTTT